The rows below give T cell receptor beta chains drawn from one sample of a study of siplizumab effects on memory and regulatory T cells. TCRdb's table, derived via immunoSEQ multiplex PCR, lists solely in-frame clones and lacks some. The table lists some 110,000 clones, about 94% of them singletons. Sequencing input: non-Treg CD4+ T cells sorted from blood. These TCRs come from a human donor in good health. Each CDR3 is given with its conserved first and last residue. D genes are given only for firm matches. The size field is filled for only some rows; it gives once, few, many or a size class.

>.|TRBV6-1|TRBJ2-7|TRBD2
TGTGCCAGCAGTGAAGGGGGACTAGCGGGGAGACCTGGCGAGCAGTACTTC
CASSEGGLAGRPGEQYF
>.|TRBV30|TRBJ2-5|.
TGTGCCTGGAGTGTACGTGAGGGAGAGACCCAGTACTTC
CAWSVREGETQYF
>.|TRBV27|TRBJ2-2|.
TGTGCCAGCAGCCGGCGGGACACCGGGGAGCTGTTTTTT
CASSRRDTGELFF
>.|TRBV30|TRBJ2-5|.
TGTGCCTGGAGCCGGGACACCTCCCGGACCCAGTACTTC
CAWSRDTSRTQYF
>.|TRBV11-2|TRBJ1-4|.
TGTGCCAGCAGCTTAACAGGTTTCCGAAATAAACTGTTTTTT
CASSLTGFRNKLFF
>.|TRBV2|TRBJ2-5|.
TGTGCCAGCACACCGGGACACCGGGGAGAGACCCAGTACTTC
CASTPGHRGETQYF
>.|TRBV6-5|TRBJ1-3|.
TGTGCCAGCAGTCGAACCCAGGGACCTGGAAACACCATATATTTT
CASSRTQGPGNTIYF
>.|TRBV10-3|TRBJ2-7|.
TGTGCCATCAGTGAGAGGGGCGGAAACCTTTACGAGCAGTACTTC
CAISERGGNLYEQYF
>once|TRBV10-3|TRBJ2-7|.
TGTGCCACCAGGGCCCAGAGAGAGGACTACGAGCAGTACTTC
CATRAQREDYEQYF
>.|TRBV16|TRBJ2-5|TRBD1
TGTGCCAGCAGCCAACCGGGACAGGGGCGAGAGACCCAGTACTTC
CASSQPGQGRETQYF
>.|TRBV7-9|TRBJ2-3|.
TGTGCCAGCGACTACAGGAGTAGCACAGATACGCAGTATTTT
CASDYRSSTDTQYF
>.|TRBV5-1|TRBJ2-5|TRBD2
TGCGCCAGCAGCGGAGCGGGGGCGTACCAAGAGACCCAGTACTTC
CASSGAGAYQETQYF
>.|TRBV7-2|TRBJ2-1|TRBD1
TGTGCCAGCAGCTCGGATCCGAGACAGGGGCGCGATGAGCAGTTCTTC
CASSSDPRQGRDEQFF
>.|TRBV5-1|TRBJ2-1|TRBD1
TGCGCCAGCCTCCCAATCCACGGGACAGGGGGCTACAATGAGCAGTTCTTC
CASLPIHGTGGYNEQFF
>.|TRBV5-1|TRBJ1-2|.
TGCGCCAGCAGCCCGACAGCAAACTATGGCTACACCTTC
CASSPTANYGYTF
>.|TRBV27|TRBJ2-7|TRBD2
TGTGCCAGCAGTACGAAGATACTAGCGGGGGGCTCCTACGAGCAGTACTTC
CASSTKILAGGSYEQYF
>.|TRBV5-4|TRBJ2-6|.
TGTGCCAGCAGCTTGGGTCCCCCTATAGGGGCCAACGTCCTGACTTTC
CASSLGPPIGANVLTF
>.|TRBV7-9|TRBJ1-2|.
TGTGCCAGCGAGGGGCGGGGGTATGGCTACACCTTC
CASEGRGYGYTF
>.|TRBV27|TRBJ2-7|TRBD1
TGTGCCAGCAGTTCACAGGGGTCAGGAAGATACGAGCAGTACTTC
CASSSQGSGRYEQYF
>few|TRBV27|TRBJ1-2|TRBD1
TGTGCCAGCAGGGCGGACAGGACAAGTGGCTACACCTTC
CASRADRTSGYTF
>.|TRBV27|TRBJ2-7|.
TGTGCCAGCAGTTCGGACTACTCCTACGAGCAGTACTTC
CASSSDYSYEQYF
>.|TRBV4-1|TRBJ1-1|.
TGCGCCAGCAGCCCCCTCGAACAGGGAAGGACTGAAGCTTTCTTT
CASSPLEQGRTEAFF
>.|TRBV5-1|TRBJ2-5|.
TGCGCCAGCAGCTTTGGTGCAGGTGAGACCCAGTACTTC
CASSFGAGETQYF
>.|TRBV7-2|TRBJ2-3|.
TGTGCCAGCAGCTTACTGGATACGCAGTATTTT
CASSLLDTQYF
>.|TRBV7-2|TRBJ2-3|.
TGTGCCAGCAGCTTGATCGAACCGGGAGGCACAGATACGCAGTATTTT
CASSLIEPGGTDTQYF
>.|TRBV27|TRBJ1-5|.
TGTGCCAGCAGTAACTACAGGGTAAATAGCAATCAGCCCCAGCATTTT
CASSNYRVNSNQPQHF
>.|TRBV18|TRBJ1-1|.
TGTGCCAGCTCACCACGTCGGGACGGCGGTCATGAAGCTTTCTTT
CASSPRRDGGHEAFF
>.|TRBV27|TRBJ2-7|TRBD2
TGTGCCTACCCTGGGGGCGGGAGGCGTTCGTACGAGCAGTACTTC
CAYPGGGRRSYEQYF
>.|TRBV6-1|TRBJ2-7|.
TGTGCCAGCAGTAGGACACACTACGAGCAGTACTTC
CASSRTHYEQYF
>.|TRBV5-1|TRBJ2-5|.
TGCGCCAGCAGCTTCGGCGCACAAGAGACCCAGTACTTC
CASSFGAQETQYF
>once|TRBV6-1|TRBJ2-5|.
TGTGCCAGCACCCTAGTCCAAGAGACCCAGTACTTC
CASTLVQETQYF
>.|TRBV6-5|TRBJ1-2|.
TGTGCCAGCAGCCAAACAGGGAGAGGCTACACCTTC
CASSQTGRGYTF
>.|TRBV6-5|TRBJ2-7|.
TGTGCCAGCAGTGCGGGGTGGGTGTACGAGCAGTACTTC
CASSAGWVYEQYF
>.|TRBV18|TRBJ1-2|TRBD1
TGTGCCAGCTCAGGACAGGCGGTCGACTATGGCTACACCTTC
CASSGQAVDYGYTF
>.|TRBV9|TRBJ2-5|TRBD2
TGTGCCAGCAGCGTAGATCTGCGAGCGGGAGCCGAGACCCAGTACTTC
CASSVDLRAGAETQYF
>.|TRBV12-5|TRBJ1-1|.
TGTGCTAGTGGTTTGGTAGTTTCACGTAGAGCTACTGAAGCTTTCTTT
CASGLVVSRRATEAFF
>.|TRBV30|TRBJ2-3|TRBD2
TGTGCCTGGAGTAGGAGCGGGAGTAGGGCAGATACGCAGTATTTT
CAWSRSGSRADTQYF
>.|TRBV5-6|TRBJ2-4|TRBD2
TGTGCCAGCAGCCTCATAGCGGGAGGGCGTAACATTCAGTACTTC
CASSLIAGGRNIQYF
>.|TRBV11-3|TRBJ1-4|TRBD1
TGTGCCAGCAGCTACCAACACAGGGGAATTAATGAAAAACTGTTTTTT
CASSYQHRGINEKLFF
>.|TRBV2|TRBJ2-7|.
TGTGCCAGCAGAGGAGAGGGGGACGAGCAGTACTTC
CASRGEGDEQYF
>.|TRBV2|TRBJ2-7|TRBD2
TGTGCCAGCAGTGGACTAGCGGACTACGAGCAGTACTTC
CASSGLADYEQYF
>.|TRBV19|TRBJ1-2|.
TGTGCCAGTAATGCCAGGGCAGCTTCTAACTATGGCTACACCTTC
CASNARAASNYGYTF
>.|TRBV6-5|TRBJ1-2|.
TGTGCCAGCAGTCCCCCCGGGCACTATGGCTACACCTTC
CASSPPGHYGYTF
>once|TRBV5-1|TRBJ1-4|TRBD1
TGCGCCAGCAGCCCCGGGACAGGGGGTGAAAAACTGTTTTTT
CASSPGTGGEKLFF
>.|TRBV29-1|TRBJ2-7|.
TGCAGCGTTGCGAGGGGTTCATACGAGCAGTACTTC
CSVARGSYEQYF
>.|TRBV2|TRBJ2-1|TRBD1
TGTGCCAGCCAGAATCAGGGGGCGCAGCCGAATGAGCAGTTCTTC
CASQNQGAQPNEQFF